Presented here are 24 T cell receptor beta chains from one specimen sequenced in a study of shared clonotypes between healthy human individuals. Profiled with immunoSEQ multiplex PCR; TCRdb holds only in-frame clones, not every one. There are some 2 million clones in the sample; roughly 95% occur only once, and 0.1% to 0.15% lies in the top ten. Material for sequencing was naive CD4+ T cells sorted from blood. Subset noted: CD45RA+ positively selected. Receptors were obtained from a man between 18 and 29 years old in good health.

The CDR3 here is CASSVGLDREYNEQFF. As DNA, the CDR3 is TGTGCCAGCAGCGTAGGTCTTGACAGGGAATACAATGAGCAGTTCTTC. This chain joins TRBV9 and TRBJ2-1; 7 nucleotides align to TRBD1. Germline V gene lookup returns CDR1 SGDLS and CDR2 YYNGEE. J lost 4 bases, V lost 0 bases, and 7 bases had no gene match. The CDR3 length is 16 residues.

This clone was seen once. This rearrangement joins TRBV4-1 to TRBJ1-3; the D gene is possibly TRBD1 (5 bases). The CDR3 consists of 16 residues. Germline CDR1 is MGHRA and CDR2 is YSYEKL. Trimming took 0 bases from V and 1 from J, leaving 10 bases between them. Written as DNA, the CDR3 is TGCGCCAGCAGCCAAGAGGGCAGGGCGTCTGGAAACACCATATATTTT. It specifies CASSQEGRASGNTIYF.

This chain connects TRBV30 to TRBJ2-5; D gene uncertain. The CDR3 is made up of 11 amino acids. Germline assignment: CDR1 GTSNPN and CDR2 SVGIG (reference sequence). With 6 bases removed from V and 0 bases from J, the gap between germline ends came to 5 bases. The CDR3: CACSHQETQYF. The CDR3 region has the DNA TGTGCCTGTAGTCACCAAGAGACCCAGTACTTC. Drawing the rest from reference TRBV30 and TRBJ2-5, the complete variable domain is SQTIHQWPATLVQPVGSPLSLECTVEGTSNPNLYWYRQAAGRGLQLLFYSVGIGQISSEVPQNLSASRPQDRQFILSSKKLLLSDSGFYLCACSHQETQYFGPGTRLLVL.

In this sample, this clone turned up a few times. CDR3 DNA sequence: TGTGCCAGTAGTAAGACGGACACCTTAACCCAGTACTTC. This translates into CASSKTDTLTQYF. The rearrangement uses TRBV19 and TRBJ2-5; tentative D call: TRBD1 (5 bases). The CDR3 extends over 13 amino acids. The V gene's germline CDR1 is LNHDA and CDR2 SQIVND (reference sequence). Deletions cut 4 bases from V and 8 bases from J, with 14 bases between.

The V and J genes are TRBV9 and TRBJ2-7; a possible D gene is TRBD1 (5 bases). The ends were cut back, 4 bases at V and 4 bases at J, with 18 bases in the middle. The V gene's germline CDR1 is SGDLS and CDR2 YYNGEE. The CDR3 extends over 15 amino acids. CDR3 residues: CASSPQTGIPYEQYF. CDR3 DNA: TGTGCCAGCAGCCCCCAAACAGGTATACCGTACGAGCAGTACTTC.

The count of this clone is one. The chain uses TRBV7-2 and TRBJ1-6, with TRBD1 as a possible D gene (6 bases). Per germline, CDR1 SGHTA and CDR2 FQGNSA. The V and J ends lost 5 bases and 7 bases respectively, with 12 bases between them. CDR3 length: 14 residues. The CDR3 DNA reads as TGTGCCAGCAGCCAAAGGAGGGGGAATTCACCCCTCCACTTT. Translation gives CASSQRRGNSPLHF. Full variable domain (outside the CDR3, taken from reference TRBV7-2 and TRBJ1-6): GAGVSQSPSNKVTEKGKDVELRCDPISGHTALYWYRQSLGQGLEFLIYFQGNSAPDKSGLPSDRFSAERTGGSVSTLTIQRTQQEDSAVYLCASSQRRGNSPLHFGNGTRLTVT.

J is TRBJ2-1 and V is TRBV28, with 11 nucleotides matching TRBD2. Unmatched junction bases numbered 6, after V lost 4 bases and J lost 7 bases. The CDR3 consists of 15 residues. CDR1 is MDHEN, CDR2 SYDVKM, per germline. The CDR3: CASSSPGLAVNEQFF. CDR3 nucleotides: TGTGCCAGCAGTTCCCCGGGACTAGCGGTAAATGAGCAGTTCTTC.

The V call is TRBV5-3, the J call TRBJ2-1, with 15 bases fitting TRBD2. TRBV5-3 is an open reading frame whose function is uncertain. The CDR3 consists of 20 residues. Germline trimming cut 7 bases from V and 6 bases from J; bases unmatched to any gene: 20. In nucleotides, the CDR3 is TGTGCCAGATGCCAAGTACCCGGGGGACTAGCGGGAGGCGTGCTCAATGAGCAGTTCTTC. Translating gives CARCQVPGGLAGGVLNEQFF.

J is TRBJ1-5 and V is TRBV6-1, with unresolved D. Trimming shortened V by 2 bases and J by 1 base, and 9 bases separated the two germline ends. Germline CDR1 is MNHNS and CDR2 is SASEGT. The CDR3 is 15 amino acids. The CDR3 loop is CASSEYFDSNQPQHF. As DNA, the CDR3 is TGTGCCAGCAGTGAATACTTCGACAGCAATCAGCCCCAGCATTTT.

This clone was detected only once. The chain uses TRBV5-4 and TRBJ2-3, with D perhaps matching TRBD2 (6 bases). With 0 bases removed from V and 1 base from J, the gap between germline ends came to 9 bases. CDR1 and CDR2 (germline): SGHNT, YYREEE (reference sequence). The CDR3 runs to 15 residues. CDR3 region: CASSLDIAGTDTQYF. CDR3 nucleotides: TGTGCCAGCAGCTTGGACATAGCGGGCACAGATACGCAGTATTTT.

The J gene is TRBJ1-4, the V gene TRBV15; the match to TRBD1 covers 9 bases. Germline V lookup: CDR1 LNHNV, CDR2 YYDKDF (reference sequence). Trimming at V came to 3 bases and at J to 0 bases, leaving 2 bases not matched to a gene. The CDR3 is 16 residues long. CDR3 amino acids: CATSSGQGTTNEKLFF. The CDR3 DNA reads as TGTGCCACCAGCAGCGGACAGGGGACAACTAATGAAAAACTGTTTTTT. The variable domain in full, completed from reference TRBV15 and TRBJ1-4, reads DAMVIQNPRYQVTQFGKPVTLSCSQTLNHNVMYWYQQKSSQAPKLLFHYYDKDFNNEADTPDNFQSRRPNTSFCFLDIRSPGLGDTAMYLCATSSGQGTTNEKLFFGSGTQLSVL.

The V and J genes are TRBV9 and TRBJ2-7; 14 bases are a match to TRBD2. Germline trimming cut 3 bases from V and 0 bases from J; bases unmatched to any gene: 2. The germline V gene has CDR1 SGDLS and CDR2 YYNGEE. The CDR3 extends over 16 amino acids. DNA of the CDR3: TGTGCCAGCAGCGGAGGGACTAGCGGGAGCTCCTACGAGCAGTACTTC. Translation gives CASSGGTSGSSYEQYF. The full variable domain, completed using reference TRBV9 and TRBJ2-7, is DSGVTQTPKHLITATGQRVTLRCSPRSGDLSVYWYQQSLDQGLQFLIQYYNGEERAKGNILERFSAQQFPDLHSELNLSSLELGDSALYFCASSGGTSGSSYEQYFGPGTRLTVT.

The gene calls are TRBV5-6 and TRBJ2-1; 8 bases line up with TRBD1. Trimming at V came to 0 bases and at J to 7 bases, leaving 9 bases not matched to a gene. Germline V CDR1 and CDR2: SGHDT, YYEEEE. The length of the CDR3 is 16 residues. The CDR3 region is CASSLALDRVVNEQFF. CDR3 DNA: TGTGCCAGCAGCTTGGCTCTGGACAGGGTTGTAAATGAGCAGTTCTTC.

The rearrangement uses TRBV11-2 and TRBJ2-1; D is ambiguous. This CDR3 comprises 14 residues. Germline lookup yields CDR1 SGHAT and CDR2 FQNNGV. V shed 0 bases and J shed 9 bases, with 12 bases lying between them. In nucleotides, the CDR3 is TGTGCCAGCAGCTTAGATCATGGGGTAGGTGAGCAGTTCTTC. This codes for CASSLDHGVGEQFF.

This clone was recorded once. This chain connects TRBV7-8 to TRBJ2-7; D is ambiguous. Germline CDR1 is SGHVS and CDR2 is FQNEAQ. V lost 3 bases and J 0 bases, leaving 9 bases between the germline ends. The CDR3 loop spans 14 amino acids. CDR3 nucleotides: TGTGCCAGCAGCTTTGTGGCCACCTCCTACGAGCAGTACTTC. Protein sequence: CASSFVATSYEQYF.

The V and J genes are TRBV28 and TRBJ2-3; a possible D gene is TRBD1 (6 bases). The length of the CDR3 is 16 residues. Trimming shortened V by 5 bases and J by 3 bases, and 18 bases separated the two germline ends. Germline V gene sequence: CDR1 MDHEN, CDR2 SYDVKM. This CDR3 reads CASSDPSTGRTDTQYF. The CDR3 bases are TGTGCCAGCAGTGACCCGAGTACAGGGCGTACAGATACGCAGTATTTT.

The chain employs TRBV10-3 and TRBJ1-5, with 7 bases identical to TRBD1. CDR1 is ENHRY, CDR2 SYGVKD, per germline. The J segment lost 3 bases and the V segment lost 2 bases, leaving 1 base of the junction unmatched. The CDR3 runs 14 residues. The CDR3 reads CAISEGQANQPQHF. CDR3 nucleotides: TGTGCCATCAGTGAGGGACAGGCCAATCAGCCCCAGCATTTT.

V gene TRBV6-1 combines with J gene TRBJ1-2, with D unresolved. The V end lost 0 bases, the J end lost 2 bases, and 10 bases lay between the germline ends. There are 15 residues in the CDR3. Looked up from germline, CDR1 is MNHNS and CDR2 is SASEGT. The DNA for the CDR3 is TGTGCCAGCAGTGAAGCTTACGTCAGCAACTATGGCTACACCTTC. Translated, it gives CASSEAYVSNYGYTF.

The gene calls are TRBV5-1 and TRBJ2-3, with TRBD1 identical over 12 bases. Germline lookup yields CDR1 SGHRS and CDR2 YFSETQ. V dropped 4 bases and J dropped 3; count of bases not matched to a gene: 6. The CDR3 has 16 amino acids. The CDR3 DNA follows: TGCGCCAGCAGCCCACCGGGACAGGGGGCAACAGATACGCAGTATTTT. Its translation: CASSPPGQGATDTQYF.

V is TRBV5-1 and J is TRBJ1-2; D gene uncertain. Germline V CDR1 and CDR2: SGHRS, YFSETQ. The CDR3 runs to 13 residues. Trimming removed 0 bases from V and 4 bases from J, with 7 bases in between. This CDR3 is CASSLVSGYGYTF. The CDR3 DNA is TGCGCCAGCAGCTTGGTGTCAGGCTATGGCTACACCTTC.

The CDR3 spells CASSFSYQSSSYEQYF. The CDR3 coding sequence is TGTGCCAGCAGCTTTTCGTACCAGTCCTCCTCCTACGAGCAGTACTTC. J is TRBJ2-7 and V is TRBV7-2; D gene unclear. Trimming cost V 3 bases and J 0 bases, with 15 bases left between them. Per germline, CDR1 SGHTA and CDR2 FQGNSA. This CDR3 is built from 16 residues.

Note on this clone: The same CDR3 arises from other DNA sequences in this sample as well. The chain uses TRBV5-1 and TRBJ2-2, with a weak D call TRBD1 (6 bases). CDR1 and CDR2 (germline): SGHRS, YFSETQ. V lost 4 bases to trimming and J lost 3 bases, with 13 bases between them. The CDR3 is 15 amino acids. The CDR3, as DNA: TGCGCCAGCAGCCTCGGACAGAGTCACACCGGGGAGCTGTTTTTT. The encoded protein is CASSLGQSHTGELFF.

The V and J genes are TRBV6-5 and TRBJ2-7, with D unclear. Trimming pared 0 bases from V and 3 bases from J, leaving 9 bases between. The CDR3 is 14 amino acids. Germline CDR1 reads MNHEY; CDR2 reads SVGAGI. In DNA, the CDR3 is TGTGCCAGCAGTTACTCGGCCTCGCGCTACGAGCAGTACTTC. Translating gives CASSYSASRYEQYF.

V usage is TRBV18 and J usage is TRBJ1-2; D is undetermined. This CDR3 spans 14 amino acids. Germline V gene lookup returns CDR1 KGHSH and CDR2 LQKENI. Trimming pared 4 bases from V and 7 bases from J, leaving 16 bases between. This CDR3 is CASSQGEVPVGYTF. The CDR3 DNA reads as TGTGCCAGCTCACAGGGTGAGGTCCCGGTTGGCTACACCTTC.